The clone carrying this T cell receptor beta chain was seen a few times. Antigen specificity is unknown. The method was immunoSEQ multiplex PCR; TCRdb's version includes in-frame clones alone and lacks a portion of them. The table shows over 50,000 clones, with approximately 90% occurring only once. The data belong to a study of a mutant IDH1 vaccine in newly diagnosed glioma. Overall study context: Eight vaccinations were given in weeks 1, 3, 5, 7, 11, 15, 19 and 23. Vaccination started 4-6 weeks after radiotherapy alone, or with temozolomide cycles. Therapy received beforehand was radiotherapy, temozolomide, or both, with most patients given both.

Stated time point: week 5, during vaccination. The content of each vaccine dose was 300 ug of mutant IDH1 20-mer peptide, and topical imiquimod accompanied it. Donors had new WHO grade 3 or 4 IDH1-mutant, ATRX-lost astrocytomas. This receptor was taken from a woman aged 40 to 50 with glioma. This sample comprised PBMCs, obtained from a glioma patient whose treatment included an IDH1 peptide vaccine.

CDR3 region: CASRRGLNNEQFF. DNA of the CDR3: TGTGCCAGCAGGCGGGGTTTGAACAATGAGCAGTTCTTC. This sequence joins TRBV7-2 and TRBJ2-1; a possible D gene is TRBD2 (6 bases). The length of the CDR3 is 13 residues. The germline V and J ends were trimmed by 6 bases and 5 bases, with 11 bases remaining between them. The germline CDR1 and CDR2 sequences are SGHTA and FQGNSA. Full variable domain (outside the CDR3, taken from reference TRBV7-2 and TRBJ2-1): GAGVSQSPSNKVTEKGKDVELRCDPISGHTALYWYRQSLGQGLEFLIYFQGNSAPDKSGLPSDRFSAERTGGSVSTLTIQRTQQEDSAVYLCASRRGLNNEQFFGPGTRLTVL.